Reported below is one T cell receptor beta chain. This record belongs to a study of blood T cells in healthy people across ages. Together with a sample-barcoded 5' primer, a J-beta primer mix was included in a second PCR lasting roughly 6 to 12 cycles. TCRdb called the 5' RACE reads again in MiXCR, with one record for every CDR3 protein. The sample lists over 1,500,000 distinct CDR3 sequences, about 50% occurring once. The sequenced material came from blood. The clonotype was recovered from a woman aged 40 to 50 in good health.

The CDR3 DNA is TGTGCCAGCAGCCTCCGTAAGGGGGGAGATACGCAGTATTTT. Its protein product is CASSLRKGGDTQYF. The chain links TRBV7-2 to TRBJ2-3, with D possibly called TRBD1 or TRBD2 (6 bases each). Per germline, CDR1 SGHTA and CDR2 FQGNSA. The V end was cut by 5 bases, the J end by 5 bases, with 14 bases between. CDR3 length equals 14 residues.